The 17 T cell receptor beta chains reported below all come from one sample, sequenced in a study of T cells in Graves' hyperthyroidism and ophthalmopathy. TCR beta CDR3 regions were amplified from RNA transcripts. TCR CDR3 underwent first-round RT-PCR with the HTBI primer set. TCRdb redid the calling of the multiplex PCR reads with MiXCR, one entry per CDR3 protein. The sample includes around 600,000 distinct CDR3 sequences, just under 45% of them seen just once. The sequenced material came from peripheral blood or thyroid tissue (not recorded which). The receptors stem from an adult man with Graves' disease, either hyperthyroidism or ophthalmopathy (not recorded which).

The chain links TRBV25-1 to TRBJ2-7; 7 nucleotides match TRBD2. Germline V gene data show CDR1 as MGHDK and CDR2 as SYGVNS. The CDR3 has 15 amino acids. Trimming cost V 7 bases and J 0 bases; bases outside gene matches: 9. The CDR3 DNA reads TGTGCCAGCACGGCAGCGGGATGGAGCTCCTACGAGCAGTACTTC. This encodes CASTAAGWSSYEQYF.

Concerning this clonotype: One base away lies a much larger clone, so this may be a sequencing read error. The V and J genes are TRBV10-3 and TRBJ1-1; D possibly corresponds to TRBD1 (5 bases). Germline V gene lookup returns CDR1 ENHRY and CDR2 SYGVKD. The CDR3 is 11 amino acids. The CDR3 is CTIQGNTEAFF. The CDR3 nucleotides read TGTACCATCCAGGGGAACACTGAAGCTTTCTTT.

The J gene is TRBJ2-5, the V gene TRBV11-1; D is unresolved. The CDR3 has 16 residues. Germline values: CDR1 SGHAT, CDR2 FQDESV (reference sequence). Trimming pared 5 bases from V and 5 bases from J, leaving 21 bases between. The CDR3 loop reads CASSVEEGSARETQYF. The DNA for the CDR3 is TGTGCCAGCAGCGTTGAAGAAGGGTCGGCTCGCGAGACCCAGTACTTC. The full variable domain, rest sourced from reference TRBV11-1 and TRBJ2-5, is EAEVAQSPRYKITEKSQAVAFWCDPISGHATLYWYRQILGQGPELLVQFQDESVVDDSQLPKDRFSAERLKGVDSTLKIQPAELGDSAMYLCASSVEEGSARETQYFGPGTRLLVL.

This clonotype has a count of ten or more. CDR3 nucleotides: TGCAGCGCCGCAATGGACAGGGGGAACACTGAAGCTTTCTTT. Translation gives CSAAMDRGNTEAFF. The rearrangement links TRBV29-1 to TRBJ1-1; 9 bases agree with TRBD1. Germline V gene lookup returns CDR1 SQVTM and CDR2 ANQGSEA. The CDR3 has 14 amino acids. The trim removed 7 bases at V and 1 base at J, leaving 7 bases unmatched.

V usage is TRBV19 and J usage is TRBJ2-7, with 10 bases matching TRBD2. The length of the CDR3 is 15 residues. Germline CDR1 is LNHDA and CDR2 is SQIVND (reference sequence). The V and J ends lost 7 bases and 2 bases, in that order; junction bases with no gene match: 8. CDR3: CASITLAGPTYEQYF. For the CDR3, the DNA is TGTGCCAGTATCACACTAGCGGGACCCACCTACGAGCAGTACTTC.

The rearrangement uses TRBV11-2 and TRBJ2-5; D gene uncertain. The CDR3 totals 13 residues. V shed 5 bases and J shed 6 bases, with 13 bases lying between them. CDR1 and CDR2 (germline): SGHAT, FQNNGV. CDR3 amino acids: CASSPDRQQTQYF. CDR3 sequence (DNA): TGTGCCAGCAGCCCAGACCGTCAGCAGACCCAGTACTTC.

This clonotype was recorded only once. The J gene is TRBJ1-1, the V gene TRBV24-1; 9 bases match TRBD1. V lost 4 bases, J lost 6 bases, and 5 bases stayed unmatched. The CDR3 length is 14 residues. Germline CDR1 reads KGHDR; CDR2 reads SFDVKD. The CDR3 spells CATSDDRGKAEAFF. In DNA form, the CDR3 reads TGTGCCACCAGTGACGACAGGGGGAAGGCTGAAGCTTTCTTT.

As regards this clonotype: A clone one base away is much larger, so this may be a read error. The chain employs TRBV10-3 and TRBJ2-7; D perhaps matches TRBD1 (6 bases). Germline CDR1 and CDR2: ENHRY and SYGVKD. This CDR3 is built from 14 residues. The chain's CDR3 is CASSRTEDSYEQYF. For the CDR3, the DNA is TGTGCCAGCAGTAGGACAGAGGACTCCTACGAGCAGTACTTC.

Only a few counts were recorded for this clonotype. This chain uses TRBV2 with TRBJ1-5; no definite D call. This CDR3 region has 13 residues. The germline V and J ends were trimmed by 5 bases and 2 bases, with 7 bases remaining between them. Germline CDR1 is SNHLY and CDR2 is FYNNEI. The CDR3 region has the DNA TGTGCCAGCAGTCCCCACCGCAATCAGCCCCAGCATTTT. This translates into CASSPHRNQPQHF.

This clonotype was recorded at least ten times. The chain links TRBV25-1 to TRBJ1-5; D remains ambiguous. Germline loops: CDR1 MGHDK, CDR2 SYGVNS. This CDR3 region has 9 residues. The V end was cut by 7 bases, the J end by 5 bases, with 0 bases between. The CDR3 reads CASNQPQHF. The CDR3 DNA is TGTGCCAGCAATCAGCCCCAGCATTTT. The entire variable domain, with the rest obtained from reference TRBV25-1 and TRBJ1-5, is as follows: EADIYQTPRYLVIGTGKKITLECSQTMGHDKMYWYQQDPGMELHLIHYSYGVNSTEKGDLSSESTVSRIRTEHFPLTLESARPSHTSQYLCASNQPQHFGDGTRLSIL.

This clonotype occurred many times. The chain has TRBV20-1 and TRBJ1-2; D gene ambiguous. The CDR3 has 11 amino acids. Trimming took 3 bases from V and 3 from J, leaving 5 bases between them. The germline CDR1 and CDR2 sequences are DFQATT and SNEGSKA (reference sequence). This CDR3 is CSASVDYGYTF. DNA of the CDR3: TGCAGTGCTAGCGTCGACTATGGCTACACCTTC.

This clonotype was picked up many times. The rearrangement uses TRBV7-2 and TRBJ2-5; a possible D gene is TRBD2 (5 bases). The V gene lost 1 base and the J gene lost 4 bases, with 7 bases spanning the gap. Germline V CDR1 and CDR2: SGHTA, FQGNSA. The CDR3 sequence is 13 residues long. CDR3 sequence (DNA): TGTGCCAGCAGCTTAGGGCGGGCAGAGACCCAGTACTTC. Protein product: CASSLGRAETQYF.

This clonotype was recorded once. This chain connects TRBV7-1 to TRBJ1-1; D gene ambiguous. TRBV7-1 is identified as an open reading frame with a role that is uncertain. The CDR3 covers 15 residues. V was trimmed by 3 bases and J by 1 base, leaving 12 bases between them. The CDR3 DNA follows: TGTGCCAGCAGCTCGGGCCACCGAGCGAACACTGAAGCTTTCTTT. Its protein is CASSSGHRANTEAFF.

This chain joins TRBV15 and TRBJ1-3, with 7 bases aligning to TRBD1. The germline gives CDR1 LNHNV, CDR2 YYDKDF (reference sequence). The CDR3 is made up of 16 amino acids. V was pared by 5 bases and J by 3 bases, with 10 bases of the junction left unmatched. CDR3 DNA sequence: TGTGCCACCAGCGCCCGTGCGACAGGGTTTGGAAACACCATATATTTT. It encodes CATSARATGFGNTIYF.

The count of this clonotype is one. V is TRBV6-1 and J is TRBJ2-7, with 12 bases identical to TRBD2. The CDR3 length is 13 residues. The germline V gene has CDR1 MNHNS and CDR2 SASEGT. Trimming removed 9 bases from V and 4 bases from J; junction bases left unmatched: 4. Here the CDR3 DNA reads TGTGCCAGTGGGACTAGCGGGTTTTACGAGCAGTACTTC. Translated, it gives CASGTSGFYEQYF.

This chain connects TRBV7-2 to TRBJ1-1; D remains unclear. With 1 base removed from V and 6 bases from J, the gap between germline ends came to 15 bases. Germline CDR1 reads SGHTA; CDR2 reads FQGNSA. The CDR3 has 15 amino acids. The CDR3 sequence is CASSLGTSGRSEAFF. CDR3 nucleotide sequence: TGTGCCAGCAGCTTAGGGACTAGCGGGAGGTCTGAAGCTTTCTTT.

The chain employs TRBV7-9 and TRBJ1-3; D might be TRBD1 (6 bases). The CDR3 consists of 15 residues. With 5 bases removed from V and 4 bases from J, the gap between germline ends came to 15 bases. Germline V gives CDR1 SEHNR, CDR2 FQNEAQ (reference sequence). The CDR3 region is CASSQRGARGNTIYF. The DNA of the CDR3 is TGTGCCAGCAGCCAACGGGGGGCGAGAGGAAACACCATATATTTT.